This record concerns one TCR beta chain sequence. Its specificity is unknown. The data originate from a study of radiation and T cells in renal cell carcinoma. In the study overall: Nephrectomy followed 15 Gy stereotactic body radiation by 4 weeks. Study-wide points: Top tumor clonotypes rose in blood 2 weeks post-radiation, then contracted.

The method was immunoSEQ multiplex PCR; TCRdb's version includes in-frame clones alone and lacks a portion of them. The sample lists 70,000 or so clones, about four fifths occurring once. Germline V CDR1 and CDR2: MDHEN, SYDVKM. CDR3 length: 13 amino acids. V gave up 8 bases and J gave up 7 bases, with 15 bases separating them. The time point: blood 2 weeks post-SBRT. Indicated treatment: 15 Gy SBRT to primary tumor, nephrectomy 4 weeks later. This renal cell carcinoma was of the clear cell type. This TCR was recovered from a man aged 60-69 years with renal cell carcinoma. Sequencing was performed on blood, taken from a patient whose treatment included radiotherapy and nephrectomy. This chain connects TRBV28 to TRBJ2-1; tentatively, D is TRBD2 (7 bases). Here the CDR3 reads CASRGAAVNEQFF. DNA of the CDR3: TGTGCCAGCCGGGGGGCAGCTGTGAATGAGCAGTTCTTC.